The next 20 T cell receptor beta chains were all read from a single sample in a study of blood T cell repertoires in COVID-19. Profiled with immunoSEQ multiplex PCR; TCRdb holds only in-frame clones, not every one. The sample lists approximately 110,000 clones; 85% were seen once. Sequences were obtained from peripheral blood. The receptors come from a human donor in a cohort sampled during active COVID-19.

V is TRBV9 and J is TRBJ2-3; 14 bases match TRBD2. Germline V gene data show CDR1 as SGDLS and CDR2 as YYNGEE. After removal of 3 bases from V and 0 bases from J, the junction contained 6 bases not matched to a gene. This CDR3 has 18 amino acids. CDR3 coding DNA: TGTGCCAGCAGCGAGGGACTAGCGGGGGTATCCAGCACAGATACGCAGTATTTT. This gives the protein CASSEGLAGVSSTDTQYF.

The chain employs TRBV3-1 (or the pseudogene TRBV3-2) and TRBJ2-1; 8 bases agree with TRBD2. The CDR3 is 15 amino acids. The germline V gene encodes CDR1 LGHDT and CDR2 YNNKEL (reference sequence). V gave up 4 bases and J gave up 4 bases; unmatched junction bases: 6. CDR3 nucleotides: TGTGCCAGCAGCCCGCGGGGGGCTACTTACAATGAGCAGTTCTTC. Amino acid sequence: CASSPRGATYNEQFF.

The chain recombines TRBV15 with TRBJ2-3; D unresolved. Germline CDR1 and CDR2: LNHNV and YYDKDF (reference sequence). The CDR3 sequence is 11 residues long. Between the trimmed V and J ends, which lost 7 bases and 3 bases, there was a span of 5 bases. In DNA form, the CDR3 reads TGTGCCACCACCATGACAGATACGCAGTATTTT. As protein: CATTMTDTQYF. Filled out from reference TRBV15 and TRBJ2-3, the complete variable domain reads DAMVIQNPRYQVTQFGKPVTLSCSQTLNHNVMYWYQQKSSQAPKLLFHYYDKDFNNEADTPDNFQSRRPNTSFCFLDIRSPGLGDTAMYLCATTMTDTQYFGPGTRLTVL.

In nucleotides, the CDR3 is TGTGCCAGCAGTTACGGAACTTTAGGACAGGCCAAGTGGCAGTTCTTC. Amino acids: CASSYGTLGQAKWQFF. V usage is TRBV6-6 and J usage is TRBJ2-1; 7 bases are shared with TRBD1. The ends lost 2 bases at V and 12 bases at J; junction bases unmatched: 16. This CDR3 contains 16 residues. Germline CDR1 MNHNY, CDR2 SVGAGI (reference sequence).

This clone was seen a single time. This sequence joins TRBV7-2 and TRBJ2-5, with D unresolved. This CDR3 contains 14 residues. The germline V and J ends were trimmed by 2 bases and 1 base, with 8 bases remaining between them. Germline CDR1 is SGHTA and CDR2 is FQGNSA. This CDR3 is CASSLWPFQETQYF. The CDR3 bases are TGTGCCAGCAGCTTATGGCCGTTCCAAGAGACCCAGTACTTC.

The J gene is TRBJ2-1, the V gene TRBV3-1 (or the pseudogene TRBV3-2), with 7 bases identical to TRBD2. The CDR3 contains 14 residues. CDR1 and CDR2 (germline): LGHDT, YNNKEL (reference sequence). With V trimmed by 5 bases and J by 2 bases, 3 bases remained unmatched. As DNA, the CDR3 is TGTGCCAGCAGCGCACGGGGGGCCTACAATGAGCAGTTCTTC. The encoded protein is CASSARGAYNEQFF.

The chain combines TRBV11-2 with TRBJ1-5; 8 bases line up with TRBD1. CDR3 size: 14 residues. Germline trimming cut 1 base from V and 7 bases from J; bases unmatched to any gene: 3. Germline CDR1 SGHAT, CDR2 FQNNGV. The CDR3 loop reads CASSLAGGDQPQHF. CDR3 DNA: TGTGCCAGCAGCTTAGCAGGGGGCGACCAGCCCCAGCATTTT.

This clone was counted a single time. The genes are TRBV4-2 and TRBJ2-5, with TRBD2 identical over 7 bases. This CDR3 spans 17 amino acids. Germline CDR1 LGHNA, CDR2 YNFKEQ. Trimming at V came to 4 bases and at J to 5 bases, leaving 16 bases not matched to a gene. CDR3 region: CASSPLAGGGSVETQYF. DNA of the CDR3: TGTGCCAGCAGCCCTTTAGCGGGCGGAGGGTCAGTGGAGACCCAGTACTTC.

This clone was picked up one time. The V gene is TRBV5-5, the J gene TRBJ2-7; D unclear. Germline CDR1 SGHKS, CDR2 YYEKEE (reference sequence). The CDR3 extends over 16 amino acids. V was cut by 4 bases and J by 4 bases, with 21 bases left in between. The CDR3 DNA sequence: TGTGCCAGCAGCCCGAGAACAGAAATCGTACGGTACGAGCAGTACTTC. This sequence encodes CASSPRTEIVRYEQYF.

This clone has more than one count but fewer than ten. The rearrangement uses TRBV5-1 and TRBJ1-1; tentative D call: TRBD1 (5 bases). The CDR3 runs 12 residues. V lost 2 bases to trimming and J lost 5 bases, with 7 bases between them. The germline V gene encodes CDR1 SGHRS and CDR2 YFSETQ. The CDR3 coding sequence is TGCGCCAGCAGCTTTGGGGGGACTGAAGCTTTCTTT. Amino acids: CASSFGGTEAFF.

The rearrangement links TRBV2 to TRBJ2-3; a possible D gene is TRBD1 (6 bases). Trimming shortened V by 5 bases and J by 4 bases, and 19 bases separated the two germline ends. CDR1 SNHLY and CDR2 FYNNEI come from the germline V gene. The CDR3 has 16 residues. CDR3: CASSTTNHGTSDTQYF. The CDR3 nucleotides read TGTGCCAGCAGTACCACAAACCACGGGACATCAGATACGCAGTATTTT.

The genes are TRBV11-2 and TRBJ2-7; tentatively, D is TRBD1 (6 bases). This CDR3 has 13 amino acids. The V and J ends lost 3 bases and 3 bases respectively, with 9 bases between them. The germline gives CDR1 SGHAT, CDR2 FQNNGV. CDR3 loop: CASSFSRGYEQYF. DNA for the CDR3: TGTGCCAGCAGCTTCAGCAGGGGCTACGAGCAGTACTTC.

V gene TRBV5-8 combines with J gene TRBJ2-3; TRBD1 is a possible D gene (5 bases). Germline V gene data show CDR1 as SGHTS and CDR2 as YDEGEE. Trimming took off 2 bases at V and 4 bases at J, with 11 bases between the two ends. The CDR3 extends over 14 amino acids. The CDR3 DNA follows: TGTGCCAGCAGCTTAGGACATGGACCAGATACGCAGTATTTT. Translating it yields CASSLGHGPDTQYF.

The chain joins TRBV7-3 to TRBJ1-1, with 7 bases lining up with TRBD1. Looked up from germline, CDR1 is SGHTA and CDR2 is FQGTGA. The CDR3 length is 13 residues. J lost 4 bases, V lost 4 bases, and 3 bases had no gene match. The DNA for the CDR3 is TGTGCCAGCAGCTACACAGGGGCCACTGAAGCTTTCTTT. It specifies CASSYTGATEAFF.

The chain employs TRBV19 and TRBJ1-5; D is possibly TRBD1 (6 bases). CDR1 LNHDA and CDR2 SQIVND come from the germline V gene (reference sequence). This CDR3 has 17 amino acids. V was clipped by 5 bases and J by 7 bases, with 24 bases between them. Here the CDR3 reads CASSPRRGGGVGQPQHF. CDR3 DNA sequence: TGTGCCAGTAGTCCCCGCCGGGGAGGGGGAGTGGGGCAGCCCCAGCATTTT.

This clone appeared once. The chain recombines TRBV28 with TRBJ1-1; TRBD1 matches at 7 bases. The V gene end was trimmed by 4 bases and the J gene end by 1 base; junction bases not matched to a gene: 3. The germline gives CDR1 MDHEN, CDR2 SYDVKM. The CDR3 has 14 residues. The CDR3 coding sequence is TGTGCCAGCAGTTCGGGACAGACGAACACTGAAGCTTTCTTT. Protein: CASSSGQTNTEAFF.

V gene TRBV6-5 combines with J gene TRBJ2-1; 9 bases are a match to TRBD1. The CDR3 is made up of 12 amino acids. The germline V gene has CDR1 MNHEY and CDR2 SVGAGI. V dropped 4 bases and J dropped 15; count of bases not matched to a gene: 7. CDR3 DNA: TGTGCCAGCAGTTCGACAGGGGGTAACCCGTTCTTC. Encoded protein: CASSSTGGNPFF.

The genes are TRBV19 and TRBJ1-4; 8 positions match TRBD1. The CDR3 spans 13 residues. The V and J ends lost 5 bases and 7 bases, in that order; junction bases with no gene match: 3. Per the germline V gene, CDR1 is LNHDA and CDR2 is SQIVND (reference sequence). CDR3 nucleotides: TGTGCCAGTAGTCAGGGGGCAAGTGAAAAACTGTTTTTT. Protein: CASSQGASEKLFF.

The gene calls are TRBV19 and TRBJ1-5; TRBD1 might be the D (5 bases). The V gene's germline CDR1 is LNHDA and CDR2 SQIVND (reference sequence). V was shortened by 2 bases and J by 9 bases, with 8 bases between the two germline ends. CDR3 length: 12 residues. This CDR3 reads CASSITGGPQHF. DNA for the CDR3: TGTGCCAGTAGTATAACAGGCGGGCCCCAGCATTTT.

This rearrangement joins TRBV24-1 to TRBJ2-3; a possible D gene is TRBD1 (6 bases). Germline V gene sequence: CDR1 KGHDR, CDR2 SFDVKD. Trimming took 7 bases from V and 4 from J, leaving 17 bases between them. The CDR3 totals 15 residues. The CDR3 bases are TGTGCCACCAGCCCCGTGGGCAGGGGTGCAGATACGCAGTATTTT. This codes for CATSPVGRGADTQYF.